In its sample, the clone carrying this T cell receptor (beta chain) was seen many times. Its matching antigen is unknown. This sample was included in a study of T cells in Graves' hyperthyroidism and ophthalmopathy. About the research overall: Staff took peripheral blood when the initial diagnosis was made, before any treatment began. The study's findings and limits: The authors' 13 V-J model separated ophthalmopathy from stable hyperthyroidism. Clonotypes that were expanded in thyroid above 0.001 mostly appeared in blood too.

The germline V gene encodes CDR1 MNHEY and CDR2 SMNVEV (reference sequence). This CDR3 is 14 amino acids long. J gave up 10 bases and V 2 bases, and 7 bases lay outside the gene matches. The diagnoses drew upon clinical symptoms, serum thyroxine and TRAb, thyroid ultrasound and orbital computed tomography. Template material for amplifying TCR beta CDR3 regions consisted of RNA transcripts. HTBI primers were the set used in a first-round RT-PCR of the TCR CDR3. TCRdb called the multiplex PCR reads again in MiXCR, with one record for every CDR3 protein. This repertoire shows 450,000 to 600,000 distinct CDR3 sequences, just under 20% found once; its top ten account for about 45%.

The chain employs TRBV27 and TRBJ1-4; TRBD1 aligns across 7 bases. The receptor's source is a man aged 35-49 years with Graves' ophthalmopathy. The sequenced sample consisted of blood. The CDR3 nucleotides are TGTGCCAGCAGTTTAGAAGGGGGCGCGGGAAAACTGTTTTTT. Amino acid sequence: CASSLEGGAGKLFF.